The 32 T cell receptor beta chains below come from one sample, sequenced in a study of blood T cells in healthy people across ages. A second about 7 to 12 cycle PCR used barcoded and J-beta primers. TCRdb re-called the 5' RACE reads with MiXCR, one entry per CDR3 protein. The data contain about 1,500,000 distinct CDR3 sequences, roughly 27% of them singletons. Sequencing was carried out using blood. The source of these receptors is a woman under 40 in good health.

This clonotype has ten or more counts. The CDR3: CASSSSGAGSDEQYF. CDR3 nucleotides: TGTGCCAGCAGTTCCTCGGGGGCGGGCTCGGACGAGCAGTACTTC. This chain links TRBV6-5 with TRBJ2-7; D possibly uses TRBD1 or TRBD2 (6 bases each). Trimming pared 4 bases from V and 5 bases from J, leaving 18 bases between. Germline loops: CDR1 MNHEY, CDR2 SVGAGI. This CDR3 has 15 residues.

The CDR3 spells CASSLHGTGNYNEQFF. CDR3 DNA sequence: TGTGCCAGCAGTTTGCACGGGACAGGGAACTACAATGAGCAGTTCTTC. V usage is TRBV28 and J usage is TRBJ2-1, with 9 bases fitting TRBD1. The CDR3 spans 16 residues. CDR1 is MDHEN, CDR2 SYDVKM, per germline. The V gene end was trimmed by 3 bases and the J gene end by 3 bases; junction bases not matched to a gene: 6.

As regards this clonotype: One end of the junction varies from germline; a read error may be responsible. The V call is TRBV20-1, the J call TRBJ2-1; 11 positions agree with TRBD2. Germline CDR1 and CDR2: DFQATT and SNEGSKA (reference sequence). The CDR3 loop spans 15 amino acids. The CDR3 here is CSAPQLAGEINGQFF. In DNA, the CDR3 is TGCAGTGCACCTCAACTAGCGGGAGAGATAAATGGGCAGTTCTTC.

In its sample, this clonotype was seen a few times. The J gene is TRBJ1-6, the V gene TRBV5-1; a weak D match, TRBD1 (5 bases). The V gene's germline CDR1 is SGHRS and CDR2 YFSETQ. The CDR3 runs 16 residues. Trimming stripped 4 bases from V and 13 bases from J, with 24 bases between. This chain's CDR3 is CASSVTGTDGIHPLHF. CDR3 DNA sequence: TGCGCCAGCAGCGTGACCGGGACGGATGGAATTCACCCCCTCCACTTT. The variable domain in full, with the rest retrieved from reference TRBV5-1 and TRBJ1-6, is KAGVTQTPRYLIKTRGQQVTLSCSPISGHRSVSWYQQTPGQGLQFLFEYFSETQRNKGNFPGRFSGRQFSNSRSEMNVSTLELGDSALYLCASSVTGTDGIHPLHFGNGTRLTVT.

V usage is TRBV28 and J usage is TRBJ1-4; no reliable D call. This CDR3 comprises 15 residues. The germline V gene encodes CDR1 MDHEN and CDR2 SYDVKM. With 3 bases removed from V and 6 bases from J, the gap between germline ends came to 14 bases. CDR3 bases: TGTGCCAGCAGTTTGGGTCAGAATCGGCATGAAAAACTGTTTTTT. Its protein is CASSLGQNRHEKLFF.

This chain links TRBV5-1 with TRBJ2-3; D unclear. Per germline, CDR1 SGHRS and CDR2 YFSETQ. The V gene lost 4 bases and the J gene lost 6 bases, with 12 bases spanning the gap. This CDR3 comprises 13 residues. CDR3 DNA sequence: TGCGCCAGCAGCACCCTCCCCCACGATACGCAGTATTTT. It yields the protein CASSTLPHDTQYF.

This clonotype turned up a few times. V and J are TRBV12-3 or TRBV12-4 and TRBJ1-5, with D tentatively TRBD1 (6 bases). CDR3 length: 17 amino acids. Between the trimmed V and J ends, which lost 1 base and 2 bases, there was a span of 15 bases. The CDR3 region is CASSLERGFGGNQPQHF. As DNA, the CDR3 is TGTGCCAGCAGTTTAGAAAGGGGGTTCGGGGGCAATCAGCCCCAGCATTTT.

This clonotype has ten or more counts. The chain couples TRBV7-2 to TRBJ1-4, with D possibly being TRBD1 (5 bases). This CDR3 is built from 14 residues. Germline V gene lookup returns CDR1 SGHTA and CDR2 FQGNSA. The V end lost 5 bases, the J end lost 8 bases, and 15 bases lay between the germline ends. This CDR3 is CASSIQVLGEKLFF. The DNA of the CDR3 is TGTGCCAGCAGCATACAGGTCTTGGGCGAAAAACTGTTTTTT.

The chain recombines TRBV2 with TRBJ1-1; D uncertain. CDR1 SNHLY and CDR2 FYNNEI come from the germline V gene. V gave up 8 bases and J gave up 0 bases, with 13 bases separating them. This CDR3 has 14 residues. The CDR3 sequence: CASRPIGLNTEAFF. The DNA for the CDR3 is TGTGCCAGCCGCCCCATTGGGCTGAACACTGAAGCTTTCTTT.

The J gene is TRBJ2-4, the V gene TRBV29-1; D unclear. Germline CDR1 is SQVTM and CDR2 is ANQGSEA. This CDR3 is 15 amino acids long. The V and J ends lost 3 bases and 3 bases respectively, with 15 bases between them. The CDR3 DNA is TGCAGCGTTGATGGTCAGTTAAGAGTCAAAAACATTCAGTACTTC. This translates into CSVDGQLRVKNIQYF.

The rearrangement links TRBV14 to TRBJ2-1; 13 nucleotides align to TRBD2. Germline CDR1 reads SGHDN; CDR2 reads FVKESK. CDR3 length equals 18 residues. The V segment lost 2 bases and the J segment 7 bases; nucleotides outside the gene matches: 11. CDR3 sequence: CASSQPGLAGPTGNEQFF. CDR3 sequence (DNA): TGTGCCAGCAGCCAACCGGGACTAGCGGGACCAACGGGGAATGAGCAGTTCTTC.

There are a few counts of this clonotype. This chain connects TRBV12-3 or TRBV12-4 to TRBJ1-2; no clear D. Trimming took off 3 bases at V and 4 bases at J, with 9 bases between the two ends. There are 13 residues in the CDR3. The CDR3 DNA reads TGTGCCAGCAGTTTTGGCCTGGCCTATGGCTACACCTTC. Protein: CASSFGLAYGYTF.

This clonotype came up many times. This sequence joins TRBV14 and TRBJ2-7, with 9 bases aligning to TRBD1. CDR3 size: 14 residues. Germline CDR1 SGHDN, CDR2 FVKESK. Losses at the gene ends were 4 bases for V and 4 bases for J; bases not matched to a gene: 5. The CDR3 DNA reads TGTGCCAGCAGCCCTTGGGACAGGGAATACGAGCAGTACTTC. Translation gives CASSPWDREYEQYF.

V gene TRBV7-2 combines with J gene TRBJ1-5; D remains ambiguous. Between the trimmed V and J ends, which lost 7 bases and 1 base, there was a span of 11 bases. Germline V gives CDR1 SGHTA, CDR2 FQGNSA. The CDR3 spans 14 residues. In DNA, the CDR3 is TGTGCCAGCACGAAAGGAGGGAGCAATCAGCCCCAGCATTTT. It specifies CASTKGGSNQPQHF.

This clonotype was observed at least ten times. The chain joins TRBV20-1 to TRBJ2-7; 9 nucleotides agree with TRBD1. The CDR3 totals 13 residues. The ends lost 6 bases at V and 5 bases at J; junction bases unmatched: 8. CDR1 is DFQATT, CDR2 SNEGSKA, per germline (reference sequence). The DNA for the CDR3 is TGCAGTGCCCGCGGGACAGGGATCCACGAGCAGTACTTC. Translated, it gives CSARGTGIHEQYF.

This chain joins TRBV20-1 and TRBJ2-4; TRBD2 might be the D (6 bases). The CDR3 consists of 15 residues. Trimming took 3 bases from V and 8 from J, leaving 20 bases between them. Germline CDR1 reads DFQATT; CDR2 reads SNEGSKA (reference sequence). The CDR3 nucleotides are TGCAGTGCTAGTAAACGGGACTTAGGAGGGGACATTCAGTACTTC. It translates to CSASKRDLGGDIQYF.

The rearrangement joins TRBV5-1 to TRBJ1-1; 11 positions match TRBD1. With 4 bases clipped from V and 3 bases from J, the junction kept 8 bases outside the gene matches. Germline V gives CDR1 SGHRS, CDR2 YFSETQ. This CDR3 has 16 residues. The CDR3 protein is CASSPGQGARYTEAFF. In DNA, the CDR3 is TGCGCCAGCAGCCCCGGACAGGGGGCTCGTTACACTGAAGCTTTCTTT.

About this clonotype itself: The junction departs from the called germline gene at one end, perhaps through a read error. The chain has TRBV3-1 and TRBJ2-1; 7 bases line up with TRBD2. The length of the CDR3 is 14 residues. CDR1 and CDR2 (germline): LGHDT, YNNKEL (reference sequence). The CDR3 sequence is CANSQIRNSGEQFF. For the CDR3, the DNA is TGTGCCAACAGCCAAATTCGGAATAGCGGGGAGCAGTTCTTC.

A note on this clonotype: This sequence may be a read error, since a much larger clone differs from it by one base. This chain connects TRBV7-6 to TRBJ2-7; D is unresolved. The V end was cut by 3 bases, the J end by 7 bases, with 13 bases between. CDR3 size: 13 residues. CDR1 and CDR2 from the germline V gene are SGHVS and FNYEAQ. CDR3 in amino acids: CASSFQSYNEQYF. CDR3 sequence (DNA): TGTGCCAGCAGCTTCCAGTCCTACAATGAGCAGTACTTC.

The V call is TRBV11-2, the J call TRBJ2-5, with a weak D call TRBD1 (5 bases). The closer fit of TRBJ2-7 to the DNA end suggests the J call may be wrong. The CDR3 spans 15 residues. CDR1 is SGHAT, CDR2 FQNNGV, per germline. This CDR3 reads CASSARGRAVDEQYF. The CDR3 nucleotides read TGTGCCAGCAGCGCCCGCGGCAGGGCGGTAGACGAGCAGTACTTC.

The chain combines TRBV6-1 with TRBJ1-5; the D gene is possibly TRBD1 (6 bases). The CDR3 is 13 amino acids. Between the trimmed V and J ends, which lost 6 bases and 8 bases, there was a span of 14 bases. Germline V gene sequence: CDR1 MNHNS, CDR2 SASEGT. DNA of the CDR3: TGTGCCAGCAGCAGGGGACCCGCGGAGCCCCAGCATTTT. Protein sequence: CASSRGPAEPQHF.

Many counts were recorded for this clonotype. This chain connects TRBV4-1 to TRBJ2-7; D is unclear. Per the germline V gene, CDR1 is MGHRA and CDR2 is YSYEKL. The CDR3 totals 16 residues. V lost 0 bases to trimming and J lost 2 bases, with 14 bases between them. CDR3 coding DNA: TGCGCCAGCAGCCAAGATCGTGCCCTAAAACCCTACGAGCAGTACTTC. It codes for CASSQDRALKPYEQYF.

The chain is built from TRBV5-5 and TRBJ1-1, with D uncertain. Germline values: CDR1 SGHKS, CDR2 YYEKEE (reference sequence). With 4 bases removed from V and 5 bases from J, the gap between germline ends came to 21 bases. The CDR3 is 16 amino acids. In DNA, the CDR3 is TGTGCCAGCAGCCCCATCGATACGGGATTTGGGACTGAAGCTTTCTTT. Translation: CASSPIDTGFGTEAFF.

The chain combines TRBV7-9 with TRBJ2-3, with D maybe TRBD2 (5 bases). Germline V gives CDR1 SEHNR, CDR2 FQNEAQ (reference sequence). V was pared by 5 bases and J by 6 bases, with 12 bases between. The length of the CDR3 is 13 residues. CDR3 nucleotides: TGTGCCAGCAGCCCTATGCCGGGGGATACGCAGTATTTT. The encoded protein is CASSPMPGDTQYF.

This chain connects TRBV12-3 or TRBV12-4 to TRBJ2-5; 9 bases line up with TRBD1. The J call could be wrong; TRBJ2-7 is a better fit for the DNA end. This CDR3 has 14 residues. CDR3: CASSLQGAKYEQYF. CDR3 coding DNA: TGTGCCAGCAGTCTACAGGGGGCTAAGTACGAGCAGTACTTC.

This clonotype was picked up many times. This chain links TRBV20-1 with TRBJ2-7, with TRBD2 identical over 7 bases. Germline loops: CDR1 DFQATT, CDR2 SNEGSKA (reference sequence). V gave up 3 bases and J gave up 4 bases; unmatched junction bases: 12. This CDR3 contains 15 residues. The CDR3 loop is CSARTKPGLRYEQYF. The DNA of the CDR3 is TGCAGTGCTAGGACCAAACCGGGACTAAGATACGAGCAGTACTTC.

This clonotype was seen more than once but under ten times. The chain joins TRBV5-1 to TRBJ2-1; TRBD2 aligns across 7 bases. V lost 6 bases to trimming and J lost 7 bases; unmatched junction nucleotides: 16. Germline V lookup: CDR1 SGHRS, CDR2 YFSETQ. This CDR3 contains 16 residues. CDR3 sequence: CASTMGGTTSGNEQFF. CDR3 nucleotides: TGCGCCAGCACTATGGGTGGGACTACAAGTGGGAATGAGCAGTTCTTC.

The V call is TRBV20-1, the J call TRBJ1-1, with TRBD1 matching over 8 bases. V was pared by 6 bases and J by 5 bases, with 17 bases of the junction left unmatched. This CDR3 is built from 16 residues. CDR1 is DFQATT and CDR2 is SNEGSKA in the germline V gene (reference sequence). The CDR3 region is CSAHSSGRGLGTEAFF. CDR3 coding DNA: TGCAGTGCCCATTCCTCAGGCAGGGGGCTCGGAACTGAAGCTTTCTTT.

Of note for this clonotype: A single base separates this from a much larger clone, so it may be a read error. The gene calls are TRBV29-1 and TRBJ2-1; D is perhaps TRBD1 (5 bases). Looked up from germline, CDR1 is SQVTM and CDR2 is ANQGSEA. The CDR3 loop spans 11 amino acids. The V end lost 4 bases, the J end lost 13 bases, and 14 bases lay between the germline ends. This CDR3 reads CSVGQQETQFF. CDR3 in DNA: TGCAGCGTTGGACAGCAGGAGACCCAGTTCTTC.

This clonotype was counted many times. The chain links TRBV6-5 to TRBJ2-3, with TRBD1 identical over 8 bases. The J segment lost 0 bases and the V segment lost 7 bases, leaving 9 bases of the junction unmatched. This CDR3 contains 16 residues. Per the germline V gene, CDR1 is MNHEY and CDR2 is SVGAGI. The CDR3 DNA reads TGTGCCAGCACCAGGGGGGCAGGGGGCAGCACAGATACGCAGTATTTT. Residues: CASTRGAGGSTDTQYF.

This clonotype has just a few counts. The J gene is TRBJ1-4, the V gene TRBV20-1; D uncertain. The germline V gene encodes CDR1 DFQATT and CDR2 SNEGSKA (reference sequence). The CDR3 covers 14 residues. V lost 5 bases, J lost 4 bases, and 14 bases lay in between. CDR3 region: CSAYQDGFNEKLFF. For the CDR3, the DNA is TGCAGTGCTTACCAGGACGGATTTAATGAAAAACTGTTTTTT.

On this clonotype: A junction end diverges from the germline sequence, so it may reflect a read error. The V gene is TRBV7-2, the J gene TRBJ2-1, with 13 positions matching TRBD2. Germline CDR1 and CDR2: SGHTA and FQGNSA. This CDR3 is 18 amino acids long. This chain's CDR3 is CVSSLEGLAGVGYNEQFF. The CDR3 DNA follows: TGTGTCAGCAGCTTAGAAGGACTAGCGGGAGTGGGTTACAATGAGCAGTTCTTC.